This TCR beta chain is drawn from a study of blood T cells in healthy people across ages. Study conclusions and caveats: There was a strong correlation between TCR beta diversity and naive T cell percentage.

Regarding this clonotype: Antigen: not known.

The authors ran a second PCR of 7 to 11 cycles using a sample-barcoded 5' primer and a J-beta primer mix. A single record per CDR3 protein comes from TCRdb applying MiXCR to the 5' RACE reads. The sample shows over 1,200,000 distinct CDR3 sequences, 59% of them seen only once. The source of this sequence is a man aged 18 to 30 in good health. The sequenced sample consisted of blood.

Here the CDR3 reads CAIGLAGGRSRNEQFF. In DNA form, the CDR3 reads TGTGCCATCGGACTAGCGGGGGGGCGTAGTAGGAATGAGCAGTTCTTC. The chain joins TRBV10-3 to TRBJ2-1, with 15 bases that match TRBD2. CDR1 is ENHRY, CDR2 SYGVKD, per germline. V was pared by 8 bases and J by 7 bases, with 9 bases of the junction left unmatched. The CDR3 covers 16 residues.